A single sample gave rise to the 30 T cell receptor beta chains below, sequenced in a study of cytomegalovirus exposure and HLA in healthy donors. PCR was performed using 60 Vbeta and 13 Jbeta primers. Sequencing was performed with immunoSEQ multiplex PCR; in TCRdb, only in-frame clones are kept and a portion is missing. The repertoire holds about 180,000 clones, with 75% to 85% as singletons. Sequencing was carried out using PBMCs. All receptors come from a woman between 45 and 65 years old in good health and CMV-seropositive.

V is TRBV4-1 and J is TRBJ1-4, with D tentatively TRBD1 (5 bases). There are 15 residues in the CDR3. From germline, CDR1 is MGHRA and CDR2 YSYEKL. Between the trimmed V and J ends, which lost 1 base and 5 bases, there was a span of 11 bases. This CDR3 reads CASSQGGTENEKLFF. DNA for the CDR3: TGCGCCAGCAGCCAAGGCGGGACGGAAAATGAAAAACTGTTTTTT.

The V gene is TRBV7-9, the J gene TRBJ1-1, with 7 bases lining up with TRBD1. V lost 1 base, J lost 7 bases, and 9 bases stayed unmatched. There are 15 residues in the CDR3. Per the germline V gene, CDR1 is SEHNR and CDR2 is FQNEAQ (reference sequence). CDR3 DNA: TGTGCCAGCAGCTTAGATTCTGGACAGGCCTTTGAAGCTTTCTTT. Residues: CASSLDSGQAFEAFF. Variable domain in full (rest from reference TRBV7-9 and TRBJ1-1): DTGVSQNPRHKITKRGQNVTFRCDPISEHNRLYWYRQTLGQGPEFLTYFQNEAQLEKSRLLSDRFSAERPKGSFSTLEIQRTEQGDSAMYLCASSLDSGQAFEAFFGQGTRLTVV.

The CDR3 bases are TGTGCCAGCAGTTTAGGAAGGGGGCCGACGTCTGGCAATCAGCCCCAGCATTTT. It specifies CASSLGRGPTSGNQPQHF. The chain couples TRBV27 to TRBJ1-5; 7 bases are shared with TRBD1. The CDR3 is made up of 18 amino acids. Germline CDR1 MNHEY, CDR2 SMNVEV (reference sequence). The V segment lost 2 bases and the J segment 2 bases; nucleotides outside the gene matches: 12.

The V gene is TRBV9, the J gene TRBJ2-5; D ambiguous. The assigned J gene may be wrong: the sequence end matches TRBJ2-7 better. This CDR3 has 13 amino acids. Germline loops: CDR1 SGDLS, CDR2 YYNGEE. As DNA, the CDR3 is TGTGCCAGCAGCGTCAGGCCTTCCTACGAGCAGTACTTC. It encodes CASSVRPSYEQYF.

V gene TRBV4-2 combines with J gene TRBJ1-5; no clear D gene. V was shortened by 1 base and J by 4 bases, with 11 bases between the two germline ends. CDR1 and CDR2 from the germline V gene are LGHNA and YNFKEQ. The CDR3 runs to 15 residues. CDR3 DNA: TGTGCCAGCAGCCAAGGGGAGCAGGAAAATCAGCCCCAGCATTTT. Encoded protein: CASSQGEQENQPQHF.

The genes are TRBV7-3 and TRBJ2-7, with D unclear. The ends were cut back, 1 base at V and 8 bases at J, with 6 bases in the middle. CDR3 length: 11 residues. Germline lookup yields CDR1 SGHTA and CDR2 FQGTGA. The CDR3 DNA follows: TGTGCCAGCAGCTTAAACATTCAGCAGTACTTC. Encoded protein: CASSLNIQQYF.

The rearrangement links TRBV2 to TRBJ2-7; a weak D match, TRBD2 (5 bases). V gave up 5 bases and J gave up 2 bases, with 10 bases separating them. CDR3 size: 13 residues. Germline V gene lookup returns CDR1 SNHLY and CDR2 FYNNEI. CDR3 in DNA: TGTGCCAGCAGTCGGGAAAAGGCCTACGAGCAGTACTTC. This gives the protein CASSREKAYEQYF.

This clone has only a few counts. Mismatch with germline at one junction end may stem from a read error. The chain carries TRBV11-1 and TRBJ2-1; D is possibly TRBD2 (6 bases). The CDR3 is 14 residues long. CDR1 SGHAT and CDR2 FQDESV come from the germline V gene (reference sequence). CDR3 coding DNA: TGTGCCAGCAGCCTAGCTGCGGTCGGGACTCCTCAGTTCTTC. Amino acids: CASSLAAVGTPQFF.

In its sample, this clone was seen once. The V gene is TRBV6-6, the J gene TRBJ2-3; possible D gene TRBD1, 5 bases. Germline CDR1 is MNHNY and CDR2 is SVGAGI (reference sequence). This CDR3 is 11 amino acids long. Trimming removed 0 bases from V and 11 bases from J, with 6 bases in between. The CDR3 nucleotides read TGTGCCAGCAGTTACTCCGGACAGCAGTATTTT. It codes for CASSYSGQQYF.

As to this clone: This CDR3 is also generated by other DNA sequences in the sample. The rearrangement links TRBV30 to TRBJ1-5, with D unresolved. Germline V lookup: CDR1 GTSNPN, CDR2 SVGIG (reference sequence). This CDR3 is 13 amino acids long. The V end was cut by 0 bases, the J end by 1 base, with 4 bases between. The CDR3 DNA reads as TGTGCCTGGAGTGTAGAGAGCAATCAGCCCCAGCATTTT. Residues: CAWSVESNQPQHF.

The chain is built from TRBV5-1 and TRBJ2-2; 8 nucleotides match TRBD1. Germline assignment: CDR1 SGHRS and CDR2 YFSETQ. The CDR3 extends over 15 amino acids. Unmatched junction bases numbered 4, after V lost 4 bases and J lost 2 bases. In DNA form, the CDR3 reads TGCGCCAGCAGCCATGGACAGGGAAACACCGGGGAGCTGTTTTTT. Translating it yields CASSHGQGNTGELFF.

The V gene is TRBV18, the J gene TRBJ2-1; 9 bases are shared with TRBD2. Germline CDR1 KGHSH, CDR2 LQKENI. This CDR3 is built from 14 residues. Germline trimming cut 6 bases from V and 6 bases from J; bases unmatched to any gene: 6. CDR3 nucleotides: TGTGCCAGCTCCCCCCAGCGGGGGGCCAATGAGCAGTTCTTC. Its translation: CASSPQRGANEQFF.

The V call is TRBV9, the J call TRBJ2-5, with 8 bases lining up with TRBD2. The CDR3 extends over 16 amino acids. CDR1 and CDR2 from the germline V gene are SGDLS and YYNGEE. Trimming at V came to 0 bases and at J to 0 bases, leaving 4 bases not matched to a gene. CDR3 nucleotides: TGTGCCAGCAGCGTAGGAGCGGGGGCCCACCAAGAGACCCAGTACTTC. Encoded protein: CASSVGAGAHQETQYF. Supplemented by reference TRBV9 and TRBJ2-5, the full variable domain reads DSGVTQTPKHLITATGQRVTLRCSPRSGDLSVYWYQQSLDQGLQFLIQYYNGEERAKGNILERFSAQQFPDLHSELNLSSLELGDSALYFCASSVGAGAHQETQYFGPGTRLLVL.

In this sample, this clone turned up a few times. The chain has TRBV2 and TRBJ2-7; 13 nucleotides agree with TRBD2. Germline V gene sequence: CDR1 SNHLY, CDR2 FYNNEI. The CDR3 covers 13 residues. V dropped 0 bases and J dropped 12; count of bases not matched to a gene: 2. In DNA form, the CDR3 reads TGTGCCAGCAGTGAAGCCCGGACTAGCGGGGGGTACTTC. As protein: CASSEARTSGGYF.

The rearrangement joins TRBV10-3 to TRBJ2-2; D is perhaps TRBD2 (5 bases). There are 14 residues in the CDR3. V was clipped by 2 bases and J by 5 bases, with 9 bases between them. Germline loops: CDR1 ENHRY, CDR2 SYGVKD. CDR3 protein: CAISENSGTGELFF. CDR3 nucleotide sequence: TGTGCCATCAGTGAGAATTCGGGGACCGGGGAGCTGTTTTTT.

The CDR3 loop is CASSVDTGYEQYF. DNA for the CDR3: TGTGCCAGCAGCGTAGATACAGGGTACGAGCAGTACTTC. The rearrangement links TRBV9 to TRBJ2-7, with D perhaps matching TRBD1 (6 bases). Germline-derived CDR1 and CDR2 are SGDLS and YYNGEE. The length of the CDR3 is 13 residues. Trimming removed 0 bases from V and 4 bases from J, with 8 bases in between.

The V and J genes are TRBV4-1 and TRBJ2-7, with TRBD1 identical over 7 bases. The CDR3 is made up of 15 amino acids. Germline trimming cut 2 bases from V and 2 bases from J; bases unmatched to any gene: 6. Germline V gene lookup returns CDR1 MGHRA and CDR2 YSYEKL. The chain's CDR3 is CASSQWDSSTYEQYF. CDR3 in DNA: TGCGCCAGCAGCCAATGGGACAGTTCAACCTACGAGCAGTACTTC.

This chain's CDR3 is CASSPTGATYEQYF. The CDR3 DNA reads TGTGCCAGTTCACCCACAGGGGCAACCTACGAGCAGTACTTC. The rearrangement uses TRBV19 and TRBJ2-7, with 7 nucleotides matching TRBD1. The CDR3 sequence is 14 residues long. Germline V gene lookup returns CDR1 LNHDA and CDR2 SQIVND (reference sequence). V was clipped by 8 bases and J by 2 bases; unmatched bases: 9.

The chain couples TRBV11-2 to TRBJ2-4, with D perhaps TRBD2 (6 bases). CDR3 length: 14 amino acids. CDR1 is SGHAT and CDR2 is FQNNGV in the germline V gene. V shed 6 bases and J shed 6 bases, with 15 bases lying between them. CDR3 residues: CASSYAGTPNIQYF. CDR3 nucleotide sequence: TGTGCCAGCAGTTACGCCGGGACTCCAAACATTCAGTACTTC.

The count of this clone is one. V and J are TRBV7-3 and TRBJ1-3; perhaps TRBD1 as D (5 bases). Germline V lookup: CDR1 SGHTA, CDR2 FQGTGA. The CDR3 sequence is 14 residues long. Trimming removed 2 bases at V and 0 bases at J, with 5 bases between. CDR3 coding DNA: TGTGCCAGCAGCTTACAGGGCTCTGGAAACACCATATATTTT. It yields the protein CASSLQGSGNTIYF.

CDR3 sequence (DNA): TGTGCCAGCAGCGTAGGAATTAGCGGGGGGCCATTAGAGACCCAGTACTTC. Protein product: CASSVGISGGPLETQYF. The V and J genes are TRBV9 and TRBJ2-5; 10 nucleotides match TRBD2. The length of the CDR3 is 17 residues. V lost 0 bases to trimming and J lost 4 bases; unmatched junction nucleotides: 9. Germline V gene data show CDR1 as SGDLS and CDR2 as YYNGEE.

This clone has just a few counts. The chain employs TRBV6-1 and TRBJ1-5; 8 nucleotides match TRBD1. This CDR3 contains 15 residues. The V gene end was trimmed by 1 base and the J gene end by 5 bases; junction bases not matched to a gene: 4. CDR1 and CDR2 from the germline V gene are MNHNS and SASEGT. The CDR3 loop reads CASSEGTGSYQPQHF. DNA for the CDR3: TGTGCCAGCAGTGAAGGGACAGGGTCCTATCAGCCCCAGCATTTT.

The chain has TRBV7-9 and TRBJ2-3, with TRBD2 as a possible D gene (6 bases). Germline V gene data show CDR1 as SEHNR and CDR2 as FQNEAQ (reference sequence). This CDR3 has 14 residues. The V end lost 5 bases, the J end lost 2 bases, and 11 bases lay between the germline ends. The CDR3: CASSPDYSTDTQYF. In DNA form, the CDR3 reads TGTGCCAGCAGCCCGGACTATTCCACAGATACGCAGTATTTT.

The V and J genes are TRBV2 and TRBJ1-2; TRBD1 matches 7 bases. Germline V lookup: CDR1 SNHLY, CDR2 FYNNEI. The CDR3 is 13 residues long. V shed 6 bases, J shed 7 bases, and the junction held 8 bases outside the gene matches. The CDR3: CASSQGQFGGYTF. As DNA, the CDR3 is TGTGCCAGCAGCCAGGGACAGTTCGGTGGCTACACCTTC.

Regarding this clone: At the DNA level, this CDR3 is encoded by other sequences in the same sample as well. V usage is TRBV11-3 and J usage is TRBJ2-3; possibly TRBD2 for D (7 bases). Germline V gene data show CDR1 as SGHNT and CDR2 as YENEEA. The CDR3 extends over 14 amino acids. The V and J ends lost 6 bases and 0 bases respectively, with 10 bases between them. The CDR3 loop reads CASSRGASTDTQYF. DNA for the CDR3: TGTGCCAGCAGTCGGGGGGCCAGCACAGATACGCAGTATTTT.

V and J are TRBV29-1 and TRBJ2-2, with D perhaps matching TRBD1 (6 bases). This CDR3 comprises 13 residues. The germline gives CDR1 SQVTM, CDR2 ANQGSEA. Trimming removed 4 bases at V and 2 bases at J, with 8 bases between. Here the CDR3 reads CSVGRGNTGELFF. CDR3 sequence (DNA): TGCAGCGTTGGCAGGGGAAACACCGGGGAGCTGTTTTTT.

The rearrangement uses TRBV5-1 and TRBJ1-2, with D uncertain. Germline V CDR1 and CDR2: SGHRS, YFSETQ. V was cut by 0 bases and J by 6 bases, with 12 bases left in between. This CDR3 comprises 14 residues. The chain's CDR3 is CASSLAQSGNGYTF. The DNA for the CDR3 is TGCGCCAGCAGCTTGGCACAGTCTGGCAATGGCTACACCTTC.

Only a few counts were recorded for this clone. The chain couples TRBV27 to TRBJ1-1; a possible D gene is TRBD1 (5 bases). Germline-derived CDR1 and CDR2 are MNHEY and SMNVEV (reference sequence). V shed 3 bases and J shed 1 base, with 9 bases lying between them. This CDR3 is 14 amino acids long. This chain's CDR3 is CASSLNGGNTEAFF. The CDR3 DNA sequence: TGTGCCAGCAGTTTGAACGGGGGGAACACTGAAGCTTTCTTT.

The chain joins TRBV4-1 to TRBJ2-1; TRBD2 aligns across 11 bases. V lost 0 bases, J lost 10 bases, and 2 bases stayed unmatched. Germline V gene data show CDR1 as MGHRA and CDR2 as YSYEKL. CDR3 length: 14 amino acids. CDR3 coding DNA: TGCGCCAGCAGCCAAGATAGGACTAGCGGGGAGCAGTTCTTC. The encoded protein is CASSQDRTSGEQFF.

In this sample, this clone turned up many times. The chain employs TRBV4-2 and TRBJ1-5, with a weak D call TRBD1 (5 bases). Germline CDR1 is LGHNA and CDR2 is YNFKEQ. The V gene lost 3 bases and the J gene lost 8 bases, with 17 bases spanning the gap. This CDR3 spans 15 amino acids. The CDR3, as DNA: TGTGCCAGCAGCCAGATGCCCAGGGCGGCGGAGCCCCAGCATTTT. This sequence encodes CASSQMPRAAEPQHF.